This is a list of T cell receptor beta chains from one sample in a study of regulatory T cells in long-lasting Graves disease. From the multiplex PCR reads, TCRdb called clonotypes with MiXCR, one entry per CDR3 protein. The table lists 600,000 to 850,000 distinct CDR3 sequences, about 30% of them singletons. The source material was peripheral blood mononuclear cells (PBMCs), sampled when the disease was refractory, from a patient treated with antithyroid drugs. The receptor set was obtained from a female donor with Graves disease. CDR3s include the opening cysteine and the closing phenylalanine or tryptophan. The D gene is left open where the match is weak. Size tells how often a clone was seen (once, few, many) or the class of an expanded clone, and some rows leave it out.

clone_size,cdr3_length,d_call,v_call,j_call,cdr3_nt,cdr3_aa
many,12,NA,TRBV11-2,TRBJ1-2,TGTGCCAGCAGCTTGGCAGAAGATGGCTACACCTTC,CASSLAEDGYTF
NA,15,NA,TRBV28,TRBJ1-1,TGTGCCAGCAGTTTATCGGCGGGACACCGATCGGGAGCTTTCTTT,CASSLSAGHRSGAFF
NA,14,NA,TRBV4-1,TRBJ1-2,TGCGCCAGCAGCCAAGTCGCAGGGACGAGGGGCTACACCTTC,CASSQVAGTRGYTF
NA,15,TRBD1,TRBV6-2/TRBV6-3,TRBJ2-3,TGTGCCAGCAGTAGAAATTGGGGACAGGCAGATACGCAGTATTTT,CASSRNWGQADTQYF
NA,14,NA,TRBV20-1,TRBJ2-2,TGCAGTGCTAGAGATGGTCGGTTCGCCGGGGAGCTGTTTTTT,CSARDGRFAGELFF
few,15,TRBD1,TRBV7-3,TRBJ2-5,TGTGCCAGCAGCCTCTCGGGACAGGGCCAGGAGACCCAGTACTTC,CASSLSGQGQETQYF
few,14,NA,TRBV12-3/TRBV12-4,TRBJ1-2,TGTGCCAGCAGCAGAACAGGGATCGGCTATGGCTACACCTTC,CASSRTGIGYGYTF
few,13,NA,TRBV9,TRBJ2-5,TGTGCCAGCAGCGGGGGCCCACGGGAGACCCAGTACTTC,CASSGGPRETQYF
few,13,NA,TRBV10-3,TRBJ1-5,TGTGCCAGCAGACGGGATGGCAATCAGCCCCAGCATTTT,CASRRDGNQPQHF
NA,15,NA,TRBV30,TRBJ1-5,TGTGCCTGGACCAATGGGGCGGGTTCAGGGCAGCCCCAGCATTTT,CAWTNGAGSGQPQHF
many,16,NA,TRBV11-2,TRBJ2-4,TGTGCCAGCAGCCCCGTAGTCTCCTTAGCCAAAAACATTCAGTACTTC,CASSPVVSLAKNIQYF
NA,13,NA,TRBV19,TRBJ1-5,TGTGCCAGTAGTATAGGCGGGACTGGGCCCCAGCATTTT,CASSIGGTGPQHF
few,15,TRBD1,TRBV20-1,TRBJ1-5,TGCAGTGCTAGACGGGGACAGGGGAAAAATCAGCCCCAGCATTTT,CSARRGQGKNQPQHF
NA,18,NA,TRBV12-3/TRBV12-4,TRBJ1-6,TGTGCCAGCAGTTTGCCCAGGGTTCGGGCAACTACGGGTTCACCCCTCCACTTT,CASSLPRVRATTGSPLHF
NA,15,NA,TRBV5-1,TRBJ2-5,TGCGCCAGCAGCTTGGATGGGCAGCTTCAAGAGACCCAGTACTTC,CASSLDGQLQETQYF
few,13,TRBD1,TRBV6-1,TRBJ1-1,TGTGCCAGCAGTTCGGGACAGGTCCCTGAAGCTTTCTTT,CASSSGQVPEAFF
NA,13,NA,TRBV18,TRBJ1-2,TGTGCCAGCTCAACCCCGGGGGGTCGCGGCTACACCTTC,CASSTPGGRGYTF